The present T cell receptor (beta chain) was sequenced within a study of blood T cell repertoires in COVID-19. As for the study in general: Whether acute or convalescent, the COVID-19 samples came from the United States, Italy and Spain. Nucleic acid was either cDNA or gDNA, and it came from T cells, B-cell-depleted T cells, or PBMCs.

Repertoires were generated with immunoSEQ multiplex PCR, while TCRdb's copy carries only in-frame clones and drops some. The sample holds almost 65,000 clones, roughly 91% seen once. CDR1 is SGHDT and CDR2 is YYEEEE in the germline V gene. The V gene lost 4 bases and the J gene lost 0 bases, with 10 bases spanning the gap. The CDR3 is 15 residues long. The sequence derives from a woman aged 40 to 55 who had recovered from COVID-19. The sample taken for sequencing was PBMCs or T cells enriched from blood (not recorded which). The V and J genes are TRBV5-6 and TRBJ1-4; no firm D call. CDR3 sequence (DNA): TGTGCCAGCAGCGCCACGGGAACAACTAATGAAAAACTGTTTTTT. It yields the protein CASSATGTTNEKLFF.